The 20 T cell receptor beta chains presented below share a single source sample, sequenced in a study of shared clonotypes between healthy human individuals (TCRdb year 2020). For the CD8 naive samples, CD45RO-negative cells were positively selected for CCR7, yielding a CD45RA+CCR7+ population from which TemRA cells were excluded. The library was produced with the immunoSEQ multiplex PCR assay. TCRdb stores this immuneACCESS table with in-frame sequences only. Part of the clones is absent; in the studies checked, under half of the shortfall reflects unresolved V genes, and no reason is known for the rest. The sample table records some 2.1 million clones; roughly 93% of these occur just once. The top ten clones comprise more than 1.5% of the sample. The material sequenced was naive CD8+ T cells from PBMCs. The cell subset or site label, read with the paper, signifies: CD45RA+CCR7+. The receptors originated from a man younger than 35 in good health. Some clones in this sample may be carry-over from other donors' samples.

DNA for the CDR3: TGTGCCAGCAGCAATCCCTGGCGGAGACAGGGGTTATTCCAGCCCCAGCATTTT. It specifies CASSNPWRRQGLFQPQHF. The rearrangement links TRBV21-1 to TRBJ1-5; the D call of TRBD1 is as the table states it, not checked on the DNA. TRBV21-1 is a listed pseudogene. The CDR3 contains 18 residues.

This chain uses TRBV4-2 with TRBJ1-5; TRBD1 matches 8 bases. Germline assignment: CDR1 LGHNA and CDR2 YNFKEQ. The CDR3 is 17 residues long. V trimming: 2 bases; J trimming: 4 bases; junction bases outside the gene matches: 10. The CDR3 region has the DNA TGTGCCAGCAGCCAAAGCCTTGGACAGGGACTGAATCAGCCCCAGCATTTT. It codes for CASSQSLGQGLNQPQHF.

To note about this clone: Other DNA sequences from this sample encode an identical CDR3 as well. The chain employs TRBV9 and TRBJ2-3; D not resolved. Trimming took off 1 base at V and 6 bases at J, with 6 bases between the two ends. This CDR3 comprises 12 residues. Germline lookup yields CDR1 SGDLS and CDR2 YYNGEE. The CDR3 region is CASSVLGDTQYF. In DNA form, the CDR3 reads TGTGCCAGCAGCGTATTGGGGGATACGCAGTATTTT.

The J gene is TRBJ2-7, the V gene TRBV7-9, with 7 bases identical to TRBD1. Per the germline V gene, CDR1 is SEHNR and CDR2 is FQNEAQ (reference sequence). The CDR3 extends over 13 amino acids. Trimming took 5 bases from V and 4 from J; bases not matched to a gene: 5. CDR3 DNA sequence: TGTGCCAGCAGCCACGGACAGGTTTACGAGCAGTACTTC. This gives the protein CASSHGQVYEQYF.

In its sample, this clone was seen once. This CDR3 reads CASIESGEQYF. The CDR3 region has the DNA TGTGCCAGTATCGAAAGTGGCGAGCAGTACTTC. The chain carries TRBV2 and TRBJ2-7; no firm D call. V lost 9 bases and J 6 bases, leaving 12 bases between the germline ends. This CDR3 region has 11 residues. Germline CDR1 reads SNHLY; CDR2 reads FYNNEI.

The J gene is TRBJ2-7, the V gene TRBV27; D is possibly TRBD1 or TRBD2 (5 bases each). V lost 8 bases and J lost 1, with 18 bases in between. In germline, CDR1 is MNHEY, CDR2 SMNVEV (reference sequence). This CDR3 region has 15 residues. The CDR3 sequence: CASWKRDGRSYEQYF. For the CDR3, the DNA is TGTGCCAGCTGGAAAAGGGACGGGCGATCCTACGAGCAGTACTTC.

This clone was recorded once. The chain carries TRBV14 and TRBJ2-7; D perhaps matches TRBD2 (5 bases). This CDR3 has 15 residues. V was clipped by 4 bases and J by 5 bases, with 18 bases between them. The germline V gene has CDR1 SGHDN and CDR2 FVKESK. CDR3 in DNA: TGTGCCAGCAGCCCCCTGCCCACTCCGAGGGACGAGCAGTACTTC. This codes for CASSPLPTPRDEQYF.

The chain couples TRBV9 to TRBJ2-5; 9 nucleotides line up with TRBD2. With 0 bases clipped from V and 5 bases from J, the junction kept 11 bases outside the gene matches. The V gene's germline CDR1 is SGDLS and CDR2 YYNGEE. The CDR3 length is 17 residues. The DNA for the CDR3 is TGTGCCAGCAGCGTAGGTTTACGGCGGGAGGGTTCGGAGACCCAGTACTTC. It yields the protein CASSVGLRREGSETQYF.

Only one count was recorded for this clone. The rearrangement uses TRBV27 and TRBJ2-1, with a tentative D call TRBD2 (5 bases). Germline V lookup: CDR1 MNHEY, CDR2 SMNVEV (reference sequence). The CDR3 length is 15 residues. V was clipped by 6 bases and J by 0 bases, with 12 bases between them. The CDR3 nucleotides are TGTGCCAGCAGGCCTGTAGGGAGCTCCTACAATGAGCAGTTCTTC. Translation gives CASRPVGSSYNEQFF.

The chain uses TRBV7-2 and TRBJ2-1; perhaps D is TRBD1 or TRBD2 (5 bases each). From germline, CDR1 is SGHTA and CDR2 FQGNSA. Trimming shortened V by 2 bases and J by 6 bases, and 20 bases separated the two germline ends. This CDR3 is 17 amino acids long. The CDR3 nucleotides read TGTGCCAGCAGCTTAAATCCGGGGCCCACGCGATCCAATGAGCAGTTCTTC. Residues: CASSLNPGPTRSNEQFF.

The J gene is TRBJ2-1, the V gene TRBV9; D unresolved. The CDR3 totals 13 residues. Per germline, CDR1 SGDLS and CDR2 YYNGEE. The V end was cut by 4 bases, the J end by 4 bases, with 9 bases between. The CDR3 nucleotides read TGTGCCAGCAGCCCACCTGTATACAATGAGCAGTTCTTC. This gives the protein CASSPPVYNEQFF.

The chain joins TRBV11-2 to TRBJ1-2, with D tentatively TRBD1 (5 bases). The CDR3 spans 16 residues. CDR1 is SGHAT, CDR2 FQNNGV, per germline. Trimming took off 1 base at V and 7 bases at J, with 19 bases between the two ends. The CDR3 DNA is TGTGCCAGCAGCTTAGTCGCGGGGGGGGGACCCCCTGGCTACACCTTC. Amino acid sequence: CASSLVAGGGPPGYTF.

This rearrangement joins TRBV5-4 to TRBJ1-1; no clear D. Looked up from germline, CDR1 is SGHNT and CDR2 is YYREEE (reference sequence). There are 11 residues in the CDR3. CDR3 nucleotide sequence: TGTAAAGCTGGACGGGGCACTGAAGCTTTCTTT. Amino acids: CKAGRGTEAFF.

The chain couples TRBV7-9 to TRBJ2-5; D not certain. V shed 1 base and J shed 7 bases, with 10 bases lying between them. Looked up from germline, CDR1 is SEHNR and CDR2 is FQNEAQ (reference sequence). This CDR3 comprises 13 residues. The CDR3 region has the DNA TGTGCCAGCAGCTTAGTGGAGTGGGGGACCCAGTACTTC. Translating gives CASSLVEWGTQYF.

For this clone: Other DNA sequences in this specimen translate into the identical CDR3. The gene calls are TRBV19 and TRBJ2-7, with 9 positions matching TRBD2. Germline assignment: CDR1 LNHDA and CDR2 SQIVND (reference sequence). This CDR3 region has 15 residues. The V and J ends lost 3 bases and 2 bases, in that order; junction bases with no gene match: 5. The CDR3 here is CASSIWREGPYEQYF. The CDR3 region has the DNA TGTGCCAGTAGTATCTGGCGGGAGGGCCCCTACGAGCAGTACTTC.

Concerning this clone: The same CDR3 also results from other DNA sequences found in this sample. The chain couples TRBV27 to TRBJ2-1; D might be TRBD1 (6 bases). V lost 6 bases and J 3 bases, leaving 9 bases between the germline ends. CDR3 length equals 13 residues. CDR1 and CDR2 (germline): MNHEY, SMNVEV (reference sequence). DNA for the CDR3: TGTGCCAGCAGCCTGGACAGCTACAATGAGCAGTTCTTC. Translated: CASSLDSYNEQFF.

Worth noting for this clone: One end of the junction is discordant with germline, which a read error may explain. The chain recombines TRBV28 with TRBJ1-1, with TRBD1 identical over 7 bases. Germline assignment: CDR1 MDHEN and CDR2 SYDVKM. The CDR3 is made up of 14 amino acids. DNA of the CDR3: TGTGTCAGCAGTTTACGGGCAGGGGGTGGTGAAGCTTTCTTT. Translating gives CVSSLRAGGGEAFF.

The chain joins TRBV6-1 to TRBJ1-5; D not resolved. The CDR3 has 15 residues. The V end lost 5 bases, the J end lost 3 bases, and 14 bases lay between the germline ends. Germline lookup yields CDR1 MNHNS and CDR2 SASEGT. This chain's CDR3 is CASSSSPRPNQPQHF. The CDR3 nucleotides read TGTGCCAGCAGTTCGAGCCCCAGGCCCAATCAGCCCCAGCATTTT.

The CDR3 sequence is CSALPGQGLNEQFF. DNA for the CDR3: TGCAGCGCTCTTCCGGGACAGGGGTTGAATGAGCAGTTCTTC. The chain couples TRBV29-1 to TRBJ2-1, with TRBD1 matching 10 bases. Germline loops: CDR1 SQVTM, CDR2 ANQGSEA. V lost 7 bases and J lost 7; bases outside the gene matches: 10. This CDR3 spans 14 amino acids.

V gene TRBV6-6 combines with J gene TRBJ2-7; 7 nucleotides match TRBD2. This CDR3 comprises 16 residues. Germline V gene lookup returns CDR1 MNHNY and CDR2 SVGAGI (reference sequence). J gave up 2 bases and V 2 bases, and 9 bases lay outside the gene matches. The CDR3 DNA reads TGTGCCAGCAGTTACGGGCGAGCGGGACTCACCTACGAGCAGTACTTC. It is translated as CASSYGRAGLTYEQYF.